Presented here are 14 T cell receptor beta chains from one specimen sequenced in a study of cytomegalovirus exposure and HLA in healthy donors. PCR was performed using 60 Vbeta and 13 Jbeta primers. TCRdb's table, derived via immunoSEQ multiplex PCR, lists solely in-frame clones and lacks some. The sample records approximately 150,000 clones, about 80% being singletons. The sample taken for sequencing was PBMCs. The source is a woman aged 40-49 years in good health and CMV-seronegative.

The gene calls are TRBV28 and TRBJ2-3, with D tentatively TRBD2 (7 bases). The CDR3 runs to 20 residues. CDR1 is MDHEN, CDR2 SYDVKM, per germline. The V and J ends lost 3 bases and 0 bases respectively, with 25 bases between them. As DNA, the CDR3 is TGTGCCAGCAGTTTTAGATGGGTCGGTCTGGGGGGGGCCAGCACAGATACGCAGTATTTT. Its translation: CASSFRWVGLGGASTDTQYF.

CDR3 DNA: TGTGCCACCCATAGTCCGGGACTAGCCGCATCCTACGAGCAGTACTTC. Encoded protein: CATHSPGLAASYEQYF. The chain uses TRBV28 and TRBJ2-7, with TRBD2 matching over 9 bases. Looked up from germline, CDR1 is MDHEN and CDR2 is SYDVKM. The CDR3 covers 16 residues. Germline trimming cut 10 bases from V and 1 base from J; bases unmatched to any gene: 14.

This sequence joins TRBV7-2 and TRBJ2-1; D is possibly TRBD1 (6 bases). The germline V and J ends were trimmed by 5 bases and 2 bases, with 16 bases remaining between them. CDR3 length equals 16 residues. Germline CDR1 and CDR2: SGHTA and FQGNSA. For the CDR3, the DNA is TGTGCCAGCAGCCCGCTAACAGGGTACCCCTACAATGAGCAGTTCTTC. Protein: CASSPLTGYPYNEQFF.

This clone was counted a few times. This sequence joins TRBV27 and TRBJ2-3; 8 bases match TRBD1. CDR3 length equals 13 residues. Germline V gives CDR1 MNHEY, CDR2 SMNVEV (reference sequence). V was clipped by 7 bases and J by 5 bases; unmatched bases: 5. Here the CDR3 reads CASTSTGVDTQYF. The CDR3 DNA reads TGTGCCAGCACCTCGACAGGGGTAGATACGCAGTATTTT.

The CDR3 here is CASSSLALTYNEQFF. CDR3 bases: TGTGCCAGCAGTTCACTAGCGCTAACCTACAATGAGCAGTTCTTC. V usage is TRBV27 and J usage is TRBJ2-1; 7 bases align to TRBD2. CDR1 and CDR2 from the germline V gene are MNHEY and SMNVEV (reference sequence). The CDR3 consists of 15 residues. J lost 2 bases, V lost 4 bases, and 5 bases had no gene match.

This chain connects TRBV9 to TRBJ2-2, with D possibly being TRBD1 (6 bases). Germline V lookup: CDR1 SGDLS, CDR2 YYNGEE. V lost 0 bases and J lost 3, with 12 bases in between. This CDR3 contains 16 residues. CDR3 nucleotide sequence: TGTGCCAGCAGCGTAGCACAGGGTCCTGACACCGGGGAGCTGTTTTTT. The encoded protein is CASSVAQGPDTGELFF. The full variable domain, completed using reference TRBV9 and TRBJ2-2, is DSGVTQTPKHLITATGQRVTLRCSPRSGDLSVYWYQQSLDQGLQFLIQYYNGEERAKGNILERFSAQQFPDLHSELNLSSLELGDSALYFCASSVAQGPDTGELFFGEGSRLTVL.

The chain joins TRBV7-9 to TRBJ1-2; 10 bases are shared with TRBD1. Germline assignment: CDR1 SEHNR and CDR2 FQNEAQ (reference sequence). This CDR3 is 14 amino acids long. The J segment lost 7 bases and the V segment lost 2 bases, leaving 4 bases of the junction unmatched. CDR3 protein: CASSLLGQGVGYTF. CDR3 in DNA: TGTGCCAGCAGCTTACTAGGACAGGGGGTTGGCTACACCTTC.

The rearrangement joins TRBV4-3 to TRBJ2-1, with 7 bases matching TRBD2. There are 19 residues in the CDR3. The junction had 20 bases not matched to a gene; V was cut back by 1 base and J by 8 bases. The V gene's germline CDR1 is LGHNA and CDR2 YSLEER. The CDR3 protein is CASSQVWGGAGRLGHEQFF. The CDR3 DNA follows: TGCGCCAGCAGCCAAGTTTGGGGGGGTGCGGGAAGGCTTGGTCATGAGCAGTTCTTC.

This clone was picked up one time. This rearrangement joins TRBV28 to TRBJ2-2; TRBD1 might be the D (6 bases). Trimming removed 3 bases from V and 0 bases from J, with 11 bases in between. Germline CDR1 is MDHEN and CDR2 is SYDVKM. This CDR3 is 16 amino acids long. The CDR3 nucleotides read TGTGCCAGCAGTTTCTACGCAGGGGCGAACACCGGGGAGCTGTTTTTT. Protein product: CASSFYAGANTGELFF.

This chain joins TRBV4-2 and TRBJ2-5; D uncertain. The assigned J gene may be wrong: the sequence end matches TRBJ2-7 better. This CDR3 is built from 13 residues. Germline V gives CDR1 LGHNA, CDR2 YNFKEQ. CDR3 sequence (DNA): TGTGCCAGCAGCCAAGATCGCTTTTTCGAGCAGTACTTC. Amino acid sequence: CASSQDRFFEQYF.

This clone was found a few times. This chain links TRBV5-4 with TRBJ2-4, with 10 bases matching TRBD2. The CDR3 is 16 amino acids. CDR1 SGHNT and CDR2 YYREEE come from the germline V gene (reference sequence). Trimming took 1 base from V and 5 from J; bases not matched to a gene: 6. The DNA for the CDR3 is TGTGCCAGCAGCTTGTTTATCGGGACTAGCGAAAACATTCAGTACTTC. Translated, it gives CASSLFIGTSENIQYF.

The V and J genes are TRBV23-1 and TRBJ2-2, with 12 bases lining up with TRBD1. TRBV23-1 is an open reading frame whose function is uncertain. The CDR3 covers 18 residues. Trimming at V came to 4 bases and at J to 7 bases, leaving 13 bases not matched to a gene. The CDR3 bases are TGCGCCAGCAGTCTAGTCCCGGGACAGGGGGCGAAATTCGGGGAGCTGTTTTTT. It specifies CASSLVPGQGAKFGELFF.

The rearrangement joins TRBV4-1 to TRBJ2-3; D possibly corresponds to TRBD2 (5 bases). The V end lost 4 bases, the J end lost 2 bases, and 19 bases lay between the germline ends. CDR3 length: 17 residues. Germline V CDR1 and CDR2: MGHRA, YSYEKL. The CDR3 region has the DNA TGCGCCAGCAGCCCCTTGCTACGGGGAAGTAACACAGATACGCAGTATTTT. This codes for CASSPLLRGSNTDTQYF.

In nucleotides, the CDR3 is TGTGCCAGTAGTATTACAGGGGCGCGAAGCAATCAGCCCCAGCATTTT. This codes for CASSITGARSNQPQHF. V gene TRBV19 combines with J gene TRBJ1-5, with 7 bases that match TRBD1. V lost 3 bases to trimming and J lost 1 base; unmatched junction nucleotides: 6. This CDR3 spans 16 amino acids. Germline lookup yields CDR1 LNHDA and CDR2 SQIVND (reference sequence).